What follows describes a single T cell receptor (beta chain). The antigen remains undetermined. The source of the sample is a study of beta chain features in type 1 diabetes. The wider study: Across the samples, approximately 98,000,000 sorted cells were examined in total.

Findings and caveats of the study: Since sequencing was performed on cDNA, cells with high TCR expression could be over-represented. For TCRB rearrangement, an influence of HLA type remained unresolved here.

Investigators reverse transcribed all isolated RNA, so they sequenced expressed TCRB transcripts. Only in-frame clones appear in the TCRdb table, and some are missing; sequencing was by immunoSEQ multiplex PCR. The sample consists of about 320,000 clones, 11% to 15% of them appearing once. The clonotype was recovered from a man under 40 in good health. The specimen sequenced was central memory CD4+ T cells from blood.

The CDR3 bases are TGTGCCAGCAGCTTAGGGGTCAATCAGCCCCAGCATTTT. Translating it yields CASSLGVNQPQHF. The genes are TRBV7-7 and TRBJ1-5; D gene ambiguous. The CDR3 runs to 13 residues. V lost 1 base to trimming and J lost 3 bases, with 4 bases between them. Germline V gene lookup returns CDR1 SSHAT and CDR2 FNYEAQ (reference sequence). Together with reference TRBV7-7 and TRBJ1-5, the CDR3 gives the full variable domain: GAGVSQSPRYKVTKRGQDVTLRCDPISSHATLYWYQQALGQGPEFLTYFNYEAQPDKSGLPSDRFSAERPEGSISTLTIQRTEQRDSAMYRCASSLGVNQPQHFGDGTRLSIL.